Following are 15 T cell receptor beta chains from one sample sequenced in a study of blood T cell repertoires in COVID-19. This table comes from immunoSEQ multiplex PCR, and its TCRdb copy is limited to in-frame clones, with some not included. Here the sample spans 65,000 to 75,000 clones, 90% being singletons. The sample comprised peripheral blood. The receptors here all came from a middle-aged man with acute or convalescent COVID-19.

Concerning this clone itself: At one end, the junction sequence differs from germline, possibly due to a read error. Other DNA sequences in this specimen translate into the identical CDR3. The chain joins TRBV3-1 (or the pseudogene TRBV3-2) to TRBJ2-3, with 8 bases that match TRBD2. CDR1 LGHDT and CDR2 YNNKEL come from the germline V gene (reference sequence). This CDR3 is built from 17 residues. CDR3 nucleotide sequence: TGTGCCAGCAGCCAAGGTGCGGGACTAGTGGGCACAGATACGCAATATTTT. Translating it yields CASSQGAGLVGTDTQYF.

The J gene is TRBJ2-4, the V gene TRBV15, with TRBD1 as a possible D gene (6 bases). The V gene's germline CDR1 is LNHNV and CDR2 YYDKDF (reference sequence). The CDR3 consists of 16 residues. Trimming shortened V by 1 base and J by 1 base, and 11 bases separated the two germline ends. Here the CDR3 DNA reads TGTGCCACCAGCAGAGTCAGGGGTCATGCCAAAAACATTCAGTACTTC. It is translated as CATSRVRGHAKNIQYF.

The chain joins TRBV10-3 to TRBJ1-6; TRBD1 matches 10 bases. The CDR3 is 16 residues long. Germline CDR1 is ENHRY and CDR2 is SYGVKD. Losses at the gene ends were 0 bases for V and 8 bases for J; bases not matched to a gene: 4. The CDR3 reads CAISESQTGGHSPLHF. The CDR3 DNA reads TGTGCCATCAGTGAGTCTCAGACAGGGGGCCATTCACCCCTCCACTTT.

The DNA of the CDR3 is TGTGCCAGCAGCGCTTCTCCGGGACTAGTTCCAGATACGCAGTATTTT. Its translation is CASSASPGLVPDTQYF. The rearrangement uses TRBV9 and TRBJ2-3; TRBD2 agrees at 8 bases. J was trimmed by 4 bases and V by 3 bases; bases with no gene match: 10. Germline V gives CDR1 SGDLS, CDR2 YYNGEE. The CDR3 spans 16 residues.

The genes are TRBV7-2 and TRBJ2-2; 7 nucleotides match TRBD2. The CDR3 extends over 15 amino acids. Germline CDR1 reads SGHTA; CDR2 reads FQGNSA. The V and J ends lost 2 bases and 4 bases, in that order; junction bases with no gene match: 4. CDR3 residues: CASSLSGVVTGELFF. CDR3 nucleotide sequence: TGTGCCAGCAGCTTAAGCGGGGTTGTCACCGGGGAGCTGTTTTTT.

The chain carries TRBV7-9 and TRBJ2-5, with 12 bases matching TRBD1. V was clipped by 5 bases and J by 3 bases; unmatched bases: 10. CDR1 is SEHNR and CDR2 is FQNEAQ in the germline V gene (reference sequence). The CDR3 extends over 17 amino acids. CDR3 protein: CASSPGTGGGPEETQYF. The CDR3 DNA reads as TGTGCCAGCAGCCCCGGGACAGGGGGCGGTCCAGAAGAGACCCAGTACTTC.

The rearrangement links TRBV28 to TRBJ1-1, with TRBD1 as a possible D gene (5 bases). Germline lookup yields CDR1 MDHEN and CDR2 SYDVKM. The V gene lost 2 bases and the J gene lost 4 bases, with 8 bases spanning the gap. The CDR3 is made up of 13 amino acids. The CDR3 DNA reads as TGTGCCAGCAGTTTAGGGGGAGGCACTGAAGCTTTCTTT. This sequence encodes CASSLGGGTEAFF.

V and J are TRBV4-3 and TRBJ1-1, with D possibly TRBD1 on 6 matching bases. CDR1 is LGHNA, CDR2 YSLEER, per germline. The ends were cut back, 0 bases at V and 0 bases at J, with 14 bases in the middle. This CDR3 is built from 17 residues. The CDR3 DNA sequence: TGCGCCAGCAGCCAAGACGTTACAGGGTGGATGAACACTGAAGCTTTCTTT. It encodes CASSQDVTGWMNTEAFF.

The genes are TRBV27 and TRBJ2-5; TRBD1 matches 8 bases. The length of the CDR3 is 14 residues. V shed 3 bases, J shed 1 base, and the junction held 1 base outside the gene matches. In germline, CDR1 is MNHEY, CDR2 SMNVEV (reference sequence). The CDR3 DNA reads TGTGCCAGCAGTTTTGGGACAGGCCAAGAGACCCAGTACTTC. This codes for CASSFGTGQETQYF.

V is TRBV19 and J is TRBJ2-1, with a possible D match to TRBD1 (5 bases). Germline values: CDR1 LNHDA, CDR2 SQIVND (reference sequence). V dropped 5 bases and J dropped 4 bases, with 15 bases sitting between them. CDR3 size: 15 residues. CDR3 sequence (DNA): TGTGCCAGTAGTCTGGGGCAGGTGGGGTACAATGAGCAGTTCTTC. Its translation: CASSLGQVGYNEQFF.

This chain links TRBV5-4 with TRBJ2-3, with a weak D call TRBD1 (5 bases). Germline V lookup: CDR1 SGHNT, CDR2 YYREEE (reference sequence). The germline V and J ends were trimmed by 2 bases and 3 bases, with 13 bases remaining between them. There are 15 residues in the CDR3. The CDR3 sequence: CASSFRSGLTDTQYF. The CDR3 nucleotides read TGTGCCAGCAGCTTTAGGTCAGGGCTGACAGATACGCAGTATTTT.

The V call is TRBV4-1, the J call TRBJ2-1, with TRBD2 matching over 11 bases. Looked up from germline, CDR1 is MGHRA and CDR2 is YSYEKL. This CDR3 comprises 15 residues. V was pared by 1 base and J by 10 bases, with 6 bases of the junction left unmatched. The CDR3 DNA sequence: TGCGCCAGCAGCCAAGTTAGCGGGGGGGCAGGGGAGCAGTTCTTC. Protein product: CASSQVSGGAGEQFF.

V gene TRBV9 combines with J gene TRBJ1-6; the match to TRBD1 covers 8 bases. The V gene end was trimmed by 3 bases and the J gene end by 7 bases; junction bases not matched to a gene: 3. The germline CDR1 and CDR2 sequences are SGDLS and YYNGEE. The CDR3 is made up of 14 amino acids. CDR3 DNA: TGTGCCAGCAGCGCGTGGACAGGGAATTCACCCCTCCACTTT. It encodes CASSAWTGNSPLHF.

This clone was observed a few times. The gene calls are TRBV27 and TRBJ1-2; D is possibly TRBD1 (5 bases). The CDR3 covers 13 residues. V lost 1 base to trimming and J lost 4 bases, with 7 bases between them. Per germline, CDR1 MNHEY and CDR2 SMNVEV (reference sequence). The CDR3 DNA is TGTGCCAGCAGTTTATTTGGGGCCTATGGCTACACCTTC. This codes for CASSLFGAYGYTF.

The chain joins TRBV7-2 to TRBJ2-2; 9 nucleotides align to TRBD2. This CDR3 region has 20 residues. V shed 0 bases, J shed 1 base, and the junction held 12 bases outside the gene matches. Germline CDR1 SGHTA, CDR2 FQGNSA. CDR3 DNA: TGTGCCAGCAGCTTAGCACCAGAACTTTTAGCGGGGGAGAACACCGGGGAGCTGTTTTTT. Translated: CASSLAPELLAGENTGELFF.